This record looks at one TCR beta chain sequence and its context. The sample is drawn from a study of blood T cell repertoires in COVID-19. Across the whole study: The United States, Italy and Spain supplied acute and convalescent COVID-19 samples. From T cells, B-cell-depleted T cells, or PBMCs came the material, which was cDNA or gDNA.

The germline V gene encodes CDR1 KGHSH and CDR2 LQKENI. There are 17 residues in the CDR3. V was clipped by 3 bases and J by 1 base; unmatched bases: 10. In the original processing: By means of reference gene primer amplification, nucleated cell counts were estimated. The table came from immunoSEQ multiplex PCR; TCRdb's copy has only in-frame clones and leaves some out. D and trimming come from the DNA, and the V and J calls and clone size come from that table. Of about 380,000 clones detected, 85% appear once; the ten largest clones hold 3.6%. This clonotype originated in a woman aged 18-35 years with acute or convalescent COVID-19. Sequencing was performed on peripheral blood. This chain connects TRBV18 to TRBJ2-3; TRBD1 matches 7 bases. CDR3 amino acids: CASSPHRTGERTDTQYF. The CDR3 DNA follows: TGTGCCAGCTCACCCCATCGTACAGGGGAACGCACAGATACGCAGTATTTT.